Presented here are 2 T cell receptor beta chains from one specimen sequenced in a study of blood T cell repertoires in COVID-19. TCRdb's table, derived via immunoSEQ multiplex PCR, lists solely in-frame clones and lacks some. Among about 200,000 clones, around 90% were seen once, and the ten largest hold 2% to 2.5%. Sequencing was done on a sample of PBMCs or T cells enriched from blood (not recorded which). The receptors were gathered from a young woman who had recovered from COVID-19.

The chain combines TRBV9 with TRBJ1-4; weak D call: TRBD1 (5 bases). The CDR3 covers 16 residues. Trimming took off 3 bases at V and 5 bases at J, with 17 bases between the two ends. CDR1 SGDLS and CDR2 YYNGEE come from the germline V gene. The CDR3 nucleotides read TGTGCCAGCAGCGGGGCCTCCGGGACTCCCAATGAAAAACTGTTTTTT. As protein: CASSGASGTPNEKLFF.

The DNA for the CDR3 is TGTGCTAGTGGTACCCGACAGGGAGATTTCTTT. It translates to CASGTRQGDFF. The rearrangement joins TRBV12-5 to TRBJ1-1; 7 bases align to TRBD1. The germline CDR1 and CDR2 sequences are LGHNT and FRNRAP. There are 11 residues in the CDR3. The trim removed 5 bases at V and 13 bases at J, leaving 7 bases unmatched. The entire variable domain, with the rest obtained from reference TRBV12-5 and TRBJ1-1, is as follows: DARVTQTPRHKVTEMGQEVTMRCQPILGHNTVFWYRQTMMQGLELLAYFRNRAPLDDSGMPKDRFSAEMPDATLATLKIQPSEPRDSAVYFCASGTRQGDFFGQGTRLTVV.